These 6 T cell receptor beta chains originate from one sample sequenced in a study of T cells in Graves' hyperthyroidism and ophthalmopathy. RNA transcripts served as the template for amplifying TCR beta CDR3 regions. TCR CDR3 regions were first amplified by RT-PCR with HTBI primers. TCRdb called the multiplex PCR reads again in MiXCR, with one record for every CDR3 protein. The sample yields under 800,000 distinct CDR3 sequences, 13% to 15% seen once. Specimen: blood. Source of these receptors: a woman aged 18-29 years with Graves' hyperthyroidism.

The sample holds many counts of this clonotype. The rearrangement links TRBV28 to TRBJ1-5; the D is unclear. V lost 4 bases and J lost 4, with 5 bases in between. Germline V gives CDR1 MDHEN, CDR2 SYDVKM. The CDR3 is made up of 12 amino acids. The CDR3 reads CASSWRNQPQHF. In DNA, the CDR3 is TGTGCCAGCAGTTGGAGAAATCAGCCCCAGCATTTT.

The rearrangement links TRBV2 to TRBJ1-6; D uncertain. CDR3 length: 14 amino acids. Germline CDR1 and CDR2: SNHLY and FYNNEI. V was shortened by 4 bases and J by 7 bases, with 11 bases between the two germline ends. The CDR3 sequence: CASSVGQSNSPLHF. The DNA for the CDR3 is TGTGCCAGCAGTGTAGGGCAGTCCAATTCACCCCTCCACTTT. Full variable domain (missing parts from reference TRBV2 and TRBJ1-6): EPEVTQTPSHQVTQMGQEVILRCVPISNHLYFYWYRQILGQKVEFLVSFYNNEISEKSEIFDDQFSVERPDGSNFTLKIRSTKLEDSAMYFCASSVGQSNSPLHFGNGTRLTVT.

This clonotype was detected many times. A junction end diverges from the germline sequence, so it may reflect a read error. The chain couples TRBV28 to TRBJ1-2; perhaps TRBD1 as D (6 bases). The length of the CDR3 is 15 residues. Germline CDR1 reads MDHEN; CDR2 reads SYDVKM. CDR3 bases: TGTGCCAGCAGGTTATTTAGGACAGCGAACTATGGCTACACCTTC. Residues: CASRLFRTANYGYTF.

This clonotype was seen repeatedly, ten times or more. V gene TRBV11-1 combines with J gene TRBJ2-7; D is undetermined. V was trimmed by 0 bases and J by 6 bases, leaving 3 bases between them. Germline V gene sequence: CDR1 SGHAT, CDR2 FQDESV (reference sequence). The CDR3 has 11 residues. The CDR3 sequence is CASSLAVEQYF. DNA of the CDR3: TGTGCCAGCAGCTTAGCAGTCGAGCAGTACTTC.

CDR3 sequence reads: CASRPGGAETQFF. The CDR3 DNA reads TGTGCCAGCAGGCCGGGGGGCGCGGAGACCCAGTTCTTC. The chain links TRBV12-3 or TRBV12-4 to TRBJ2-5; TRBD2 might be the D (7 bases). The better agreement between TRBJ2-1 and the DNA end casts doubt on the J call. The CDR3 runs 13 residues.

V is TRBV18 and J is TRBJ1-5; possible D gene TRBD1, 5 bases. This CDR3 has 18 amino acids. Germline V gene lookup returns CDR1 KGHSH and CDR2 LQKENI. V was clipped by 4 bases and J by 6 bases, with 25 bases between them. In nucleotides, the CDR3 is TGTGCCAGCTCACTCTACCGGGACCAAGGAGGGGACGTTCAGCCCCAGCATTTT. The encoded protein is CASSLYRDQGGDVQPQHF.